These 25 T cell receptor beta chains were all obtained from the same sample, sequenced in a study of shared clonotypes between healthy human individuals. The assay was immunoSEQ multiplex PCR, and TCRdb's table has in-frame clones only and misses some. The sample shows over a million clones, under 80% of them seen only once. Sample: memory CD4+ T cells sorted from blood. The sample's subset: CD45RA-negative fraction. These receptors were obtained from a man younger than 35 in good health.

The rearrangement uses TRBV7-2 and TRBJ1-3; D might be TRBD1 (5 bases). Trimming stripped 4 bases from V and 0 bases from J, with 10 bases between. Per the germline V gene, CDR1 is SGHTA and CDR2 is FQGNSA. The CDR3 loop spans 15 amino acids. The chain's CDR3 is CASSSGRYSGNTIYF. As DNA, the CDR3 is TGTGCCAGCAGCTCGGGACGGTACTCTGGAAACACCATATATTTT.

This chain connects TRBV6-6 to TRBJ1-4; 7 bases line up with TRBD1. Germline V gene data show CDR1 as MNHNY and CDR2 as SVGAGI (reference sequence). Germline trimming cut 4 bases from V and 6 bases from J; bases unmatched to any gene: 8. The CDR3 covers 15 residues. Written as DNA, the CDR3 is TGTGCCAGCAGTTCGGACAGGTCAGGGGATGAAAAACTGTTTTTT. Protein product: CASSSDRSGDEKLFF.

The gene calls are TRBV18 and TRBJ2-7, with D possibly matching TRBD2 (6 bases). Trimming took 0 bases from V and 7 from J, leaving 13 bases between them. This CDR3 contains 14 residues. The germline CDR1 and CDR2 sequences are KGHSH and LQKENI. CDR3 residues: CASSPPVRGLEQYF. CDR3 coding DNA: TGTGCCAGCTCACCACCCGTCCGGGGGTTGGAGCAGTACTTC.

The CDR3 loop reads CASSIGFGRRNTEAFF. In DNA, the CDR3 is TGTGCCAGCAGCATTGGTTTCGGACGGAGGAACACTGAAGCTTTCTTT. The chain combines TRBV21-1 with TRBJ1-1. TRBV21-1 is designated a pseudogene. The CDR3 contains 16 residues.

The chain is built from TRBV5-1 and TRBJ2-5; possibly TRBD1 or TRBD2 for D (6 bases each). The CDR3 extends over 13 amino acids. Germline V CDR1 and CDR2: SGHRS, YFSETQ. V was shortened by 3 bases and J by 5 bases, with 11 bases between the two germline ends. The CDR3 spells CASSWGAQETQYF. In nucleotides, the CDR3 is TGCGCCAGCAGCTGGGGGGCGCAGGAGACCCAGTACTTC.

CDR3 residues: CASSGTDHEQYF. DNA for the CDR3: TGCGCCAGCAGTGGGACAGACCACGAGCAGTACTTC. The genes are TRBV5-1 and TRBJ2-7, with TRBD1 identical over 7 bases. Germline CDR1 and CDR2: SGHRS and YFSETQ. The V segment lost 5 bases and the J segment 5 bases; nucleotides outside the gene matches: 4. The CDR3 runs to 12 residues.

This sequence joins TRBV11-2 and TRBJ2-7, with 9 bases matching TRBD1. J gave up 3 bases and V 3 bases, and 6 bases lay outside the gene matches. CDR1 and CDR2 from the germline V gene are SGHAT and FQNNGV. The CDR3 sequence is 15 residues long. CDR3 in DNA: TGTGCCAGCAGCTTTGGACAGGGGAATTTCTACGAGCAGTACTTC. Translation: CASSFGQGNFYEQYF.

In its sample, this clone was seen a few times. The V gene is TRBV7-9, the J gene TRBJ2-5, with no clear D. V was cut by 5 bases and J by 5 bases, with 15 bases left in between. The CDR3 length is 14 residues. The germline V gene has CDR1 SEHNR and CDR2 FQNEAQ (reference sequence). The CDR3 DNA sequence: TGTGCCAGCAGCGTCGAATCAACCAGGGAGACCCAGTACTTC. This codes for CASSVESTRETQYF.

V gene TRBV5-5 combines with J gene TRBJ2-7; tentatively, D is TRBD1 (5 bases). Germline V gene lookup returns CDR1 SGHKS and CDR2 YYEKEE (reference sequence). V was trimmed by 4 bases and J by 0 bases, leaving 8 bases between them. CDR3 length: 13 amino acids. The CDR3 nucleotides are TGTGCCAGCAGCACCGACAGCTCCTACGAGCAGTACTTC. This translates into CASSTDSSYEQYF. Based on the CDR3 plus reference TRBV5-5 and TRBJ2-7, the full variable domain is DAGVTQSPTHLIKTRGQQVTLRCSPISGHKSVSWYQQVLGQGPQFIFQYYEKEERGRGNFPDRFSARQFPNYSSELNVNALLLGDSALYLCASSTDSSYEQYFGPGTRLTVT.

The chain has TRBV4-1 and TRBJ1-2, with TRBD1 matching 7 bases. Per the germline V gene, CDR1 is MGHRA and CDR2 is YSYEKL. The CDR3 length is 16 residues. V shed 4 bases, J shed 1 base, and the junction held 9 bases outside the gene matches. As DNA, the CDR3 is TGCGCCAGCAGCCCCGCAGGGGGGACCATTAACTATGGCTACACCTTC. As protein: CASSPAGGTINYGYTF.

The J gene is TRBJ1-1, the V gene TRBV29-1; D not resolved. CDR1 is SQVTM and CDR2 is ANQGSEA in the germline V gene. Deletions cut 2 bases from V and 4 bases from J, with 8 bases between. The CDR3 extends over 12 amino acids. CDR3 sequence: CSVEMVATEAFF. The CDR3 nucleotides read TGCAGCGTTGAAATGGTGGCCACTGAAGCTTTCTTT. The full variable domain, rest sourced from reference TRBV29-1 and TRBJ1-1, is SAVISQKPSRDICQRGTSLTIQCQVDSQVTMMFWYRQQPGQSLTLIATANQGSEATYESGFVIDKFPISRPNLTFSTLTVSNMSPEDSSIYLCSVEMVATEAFFGQGTRLTVV.

The V and J genes are TRBV6-5 and TRBJ2-2, with 7 positions matching TRBD2. The length of the CDR3 is 16 residues. Unmatched junction bases numbered 8, after V lost 0 bases and J lost 7 bases. Germline loops: CDR1 MNHEY, CDR2 SVGAGI. The chain's CDR3 is CASSYSASGQNGELFF. In DNA form, the CDR3 reads TGTGCCAGCAGTTACTCGGCTAGCGGACAAAACGGGGAGCTGTTTTTT.

The chain's CDR3 is CSVERRCRSNQPQHF. For the CDR3, the DNA is TGCAGCGTTGAACGGCGTTGTCGAAGCAATCAGCCCCAGCATTTT. V and J are TRBV29-1 and TRBJ1-5, with D uncertain. The germline CDR1 and CDR2 sequences are SQVTM and ANQGSEA. This CDR3 has 15 residues. V gave up 2 bases and J gave up 1 base, with 12 bases separating them.

To note about this clone: A junction end diverges from the germline sequence, so it may reflect a read error. The chain combines TRBV7-7 with TRBJ2-5; D possibly uses TRBD1 or TRBD2 (6 bases each). This CDR3 comprises 15 residues. CDR1 is SSHAT and CDR2 is FNYEAQ in the germline V gene (reference sequence). CDR3 loop: CASSANRVGGETQYF. CDR3 in DNA: TGTGCTAGCAGCGCGAACAGGGTGGGGGGAGAGACCCAGTACTTC.

This chain uses TRBV28 with TRBJ1-6; possible D gene TRBD1, 5 bases. With 7 bases removed from V and 10 bases from J, the gap between germline ends came to 23 bases. Germline CDR1 is MDHEN and CDR2 is SYDVKM. The CDR3 length is 16 residues. For the CDR3, the DNA is TGTGCCAGCACACGGGGCAGGGCCGTCCTGGGGTCACCCCTCCACTTT. It translates to CASTRGRAVLGSPLHF.

The rearrangement uses TRBV5-1 and TRBJ2-3, with D uncertain. Germline-derived CDR1 and CDR2 are SGHRS and YFSETQ. The CDR3 covers 14 residues. V lost 2 bases to trimming and J lost 0 bases, with 7 bases between them. In DNA form, the CDR3 reads TGCGCCAGCAGCTTCGCCCGGAGCACAGATACGCAGTATTTT. It codes for CASSFARSTDTQYF.

Notes on this clone: Other nucleotide sequences in the sample specify the same CDR3. The V call is TRBV5-1, the J call TRBJ1-4, with D perhaps TRBD1 (5 bases). Germline V gene data show CDR1 as SGHRS and CDR2 as YFSETQ. V shed 0 bases and J shed 5 bases, with 8 bases lying between them. This CDR3 contains 14 residues. CDR3 in amino acids: CASSLGQTNEKLFF. The CDR3 coding sequence is TGCGCCAGCAGCTTGGGACAGACCAATGAAAAACTGTTTTTT.

This chain connects TRBV6-5 to TRBJ2-5; D possibly corresponds to TRBD2 (6 bases). Germline V gives CDR1 MNHEY, CDR2 SVGAGI. Trimming cost V 6 bases and J 1 base, with 15 bases left between them. The CDR3 has 15 residues. CDR3 loop: CASSLTLAPQETQYF. In nucleotides, the CDR3 is TGTGCCAGCAGCCTAACCCTAGCGCCCCAAGAGACCCAGTACTTC.

This clone was observed a few times. The chain carries TRBV7-8 and TRBJ1-5, with 9 bases that match TRBD1. Germline assignment: CDR1 SGHVS and CDR2 FQNEAQ. There are 15 residues in the CDR3. V lost 5 bases, J lost 3 bases, and 5 bases stayed unmatched. The CDR3 nucleotides read TGTGCCAGCAGCATACAGGGGGCAGTCAATCAGCCCCAGCATTTT. Translating gives CASSIQGAVNQPQHF. Supplemented by reference TRBV7-8 and TRBJ1-5, the full variable domain reads GAGVSQSPRYKVAKRGQDVALRCDPISGHVSLFWYQQALGQGPEFLTYFQNEAQLDKSGLPSDRFFAERPEGSVSTLKIQRTQQEDSAVYLCASSIQGAVNQPQHFGDGTRLSIL.

On this clone: Additional DNA sequences in this sample encode the identical CDR3. This chain uses TRBV7-2 with TRBJ1-3; D gene uncertain. Trimming took off 2 bases at V and 4 bases at J, with 12 bases between the two ends. The germline gives CDR1 SGHTA, CDR2 FQGNSA. This CDR3 has 15 residues. The CDR3 loop is CASSLSWGSGNTIYF. The CDR3 nucleotides read TGTGCCAGCAGCTTAAGTTGGGGATCCGGAAACACCATATATTTT.

Regarding this clone: Other DNA sequences in this specimen translate into the identical CDR3. The CDR3 DNA is TGTGCCAGCAGCTCCAGGGCAGCCAACACTGAAGCTTTCTTT. Translated: CASSSRAANTEAFF. This chain uses TRBV7-9 with TRBJ1-1, with TRBD1 as a possible D gene (5 bases). Trimming stripped 4 bases from V and 2 bases from J, with 11 bases between. CDR3 size: 14 residues. Germline CDR1 SEHNR, CDR2 FQNEAQ (reference sequence).

This clone was detected only a few times. The chain is built from TRBV2 and TRBJ1-5, with 7 nucleotides matching TRBD1. The CDR3 is 13 residues long. Germline assignment: CDR1 SNHLY and CDR2 FYNNEI. The V segment lost 4 bases and the J segment 7 bases; nucleotides outside the gene matches: 4. CDR3: CASSGQGYQPQHF. The CDR3, as DNA: TGTGCCAGCAGTGGACAGGGTTACCAGCCCCAGCATTTT.

The chain combines TRBV11-3 with TRBJ2-2; the D call may be TRBD1 or TRBD2 (6 bases each). Trimming removed 5 bases from V and 7 bases from J, with 17 bases in between. Germline CDR1 SGHNT, CDR2 YENEEA. CDR3 size: 15 residues. CDR3 protein: CASSQSEGEVGELFF. The DNA for the CDR3 is TGTGCCAGCAGCCAAAGCGAGGGGGAGGTCGGGGAGCTGTTTTTT.

V is TRBV5-6 and J is TRBJ2-7; D is ambiguous. This CDR3 region has 12 residues. The V gene lost 9 bases and the J gene lost 3 bases, with 13 bases spanning the gap. The germline gives CDR1 SGHDT, CDR2 YYEEEE. The CDR3 nucleotides read TGTGCCACCGGATTCGGCTTCTACGAGCAGTACTTC. Its protein product is CATGFGFYEQYF. The variable domain in full, completed from reference TRBV5-6 and TRBJ2-7, reads DAGVTQSPTHLIKTRGQQVTLRCSPKSGHDTVSWYQQALGQGPQFIFQYYEEEERQRGNFPDRFSGHQFPNYSSELNVNALLLGDSALYLCATGFGFYEQYFGPGTRLTVT.

The chain couples TRBV28 to TRBJ1-3; D is possibly TRBD1 (5 bases). Trimming left V 4 bases short and J 2 bases short, with 12 bases between. The germline gives CDR1 MDHEN, CDR2 SYDVKM. The CDR3 totals 15 residues. The CDR3 DNA sequence: TGTGCCAGCAGTTCTTTAGGGGCAACTGGAAACACCATATATTTT. It specifies CASSSLGATGNTIYF.